A selection of T cell receptor beta chains follows, all from one sample in a study of blood T cells in healthy people across ages. TCRdb re-derived calls from the 5' RACE reads in MiXCR, one entry per CDR3 protein. The sample lists around 1.1 million distinct CDR3 sequences, roughly two fifths seen once, with about an eighth in the top ten. Sequenced sample: blood. The receptors originated from a man aged 18 to 29 in good health. CDR3s include the opening cysteine and the closing phenylalanine or tryptophan. The D gene is left open where the match is weak. Clone size, where shown, is once, few, many, or a class for clones that have expanded.

j_gene	d_gene	v_gene	abundance	CDR3nt	CDR3aa
TRBJ1-2	NA	TRBV19	NA	TGTGCCAGTAGCCCCACGGTGGGTGGCTACACCTTC	CASSPTVGGYTF
TRBJ2-3	TRBD2	TRBV29-1	NA	TGCAGCGTCCTATATGAAGGGACTAGCGTTAGCACAGATACGCAGTATTTT	CSVLYEGTSVSTDTQYF
TRBJ2-2	NA	TRBV9	NA	TGTGCCAGCAGCTTGGACAGCCGTCAAGCGAACACCGGGGAGCTGTTTTTT	CASSLDSRQANTGELFF
TRBJ1-5	NA	TRBV27	NA	TGTGCCAGCAGGGACCCCTATAGCAATCAGCCCCAGCATTTT	CASRDPYSNQPQHF
TRBJ1-3	TRBD1	TRBV7-2	NA	TGTGCCAGCAGACTAGACAGGGCGACTGGAAACACCATATATTTT	CASRLDRATGNTIYF
TRBJ2-2	NA	TRBV20-1	NA	TGCAGTGCTAGTAGACCGGGACACGCGACCGGGGAGCTGTTTTTT	CSASRPGHATGELFF
TRBJ2-1	NA	TRBV7-2	once	TGTGCCAGCAGCTTAGTCGGGGCGTACTACAATGAGCAGTTCTTC	CASSLVGAYYNEQFF
TRBJ1-1	NA	TRBV2	few	TGTGCCACCCAGGAACAGACCTTGGGAGCTGAAGCTTTCTTT	CATQEQTLGAEAFF
TRBJ1-4	NA	TRBV20-1	few	TGCAGTGCTAGAGCCCCGGGGACCCGGGAAAAACTGTTTTTT	CSARAPGTREKLFF
TRBJ2-7	NA	TRBV29-1	NA	TGCAGCGTTGAAGACAGCAGCTGCGAGCAGTACTTC	CSVEDSSCEQYF
TRBJ2-3	NA	TRBV6-6	few	TGTGCCAGCAGTTCAACAGGGATAACAGCAGATACGCAGTATTTT	CASSSTGITADTQYF
TRBJ2-1	NA	TRBV6-2/TRBV6-3	NA	TGTGCCAGCAGTTACGGGGGACTCGGCTACAATGAGCAGTTCTTC	CASSYGGLGYNEQFF
TRBJ1-3	NA	TRBV3-1	NA	TGTGCCAGCAGCCAAGATGCAATCTCTGGAAACACCATATATTTT	CASSQDAISGNTIYF
TRBJ2-3	NA	TRBV2	NA	TGTGCCAGCAGTCGGGGACCCCCTTCGGGCACAGATACGCAGTATTTT	CASSRGPPSGTDTQYF
TRBJ2-3	NA	TRBV4-3	NA	TGCGCCAGCAGCCAAGATGGGGGTGGTACAGATACGCAGTATTTT	CASSQDGGGTDTQYF
TRBJ1-5	NA	TRBV12-3/TRBV12-4	few	TGTGCCTGCAGGGGAAATAGCAATCAGCCCCAGCATTTT	CACRGNSNQPQHF
TRBJ2-1	TRBD2	TRBV12-3/TRBV12-4	few	TGTGCCAGCAGAAAGAGTAGCGGGGGCTACAATGAGCAGTTCTTC	CASRKSSGGYNEQFF
TRBJ2-5	NA	TRBV5-6	few	TGTGCCAGCAGCTTGACGGTTTCTCAAGAGACCCAGTACTTC	CASSLTVSQETQYF
TRBJ2-2	NA	TRBV6-2/TRBV6-3	NA	TGTGCCAGCAGTTACACCCCCACCGGGGAGCTGTTTTTT	CASSYTPTGELFF
TRBJ2-3	TRBD1	TRBV12-3/TRBV12-4	NA	TGTGCCAGCATCCGGGGACAGGGGGCGGGAGATACGCAGTATTTT	CASIRGQGAGDTQYF
TRBJ2-7	NA	TRBV25-1	many	TGTGCCAGCAGGGGCTCGTACGAGCAGTACTTC	CASRGSYEQYF
TRBJ2-1	TRBD2	TRBV7-2	few	TGTGCCAGCAGCATCACAGCGGGGGGTGAGCAGTTCTTC	CASSITAGGEQFF
TRBJ2-3	TRBD2	TRBV5-1	NA	TGCGCCAGCAGCTTCGGTAGCGGGAGAGGGGGCACAGATACGCAGTATTTT	CASSFGSGRGGTDTQYF
TRBJ1-2	NA	TRBV10-3	few	TGTGCCATCAGTGAGTCTAAGGAAGCTCGGACGGTCGGCTACACCTTC	CAISESKEARTVGYTF
TRBJ1-2	NA	TRBV29-1	many	TGCAGCGTGGGACACGGGGGAGGTAGCTACACCTTC	CSVGHGGGSYTF
TRBJ2-1	NA	TRBV7-9	few	TGTGCCAGCAGTTTATATGATGAGCAGTTCTTC	CASSLYDEQFF
TRBJ2-5	TRBD1	TRBV20-1	NA	TGCAGTGCTAGCACAGGGGGTCAAGAGACCCAGTACTTC	CSASTGGQETQYF